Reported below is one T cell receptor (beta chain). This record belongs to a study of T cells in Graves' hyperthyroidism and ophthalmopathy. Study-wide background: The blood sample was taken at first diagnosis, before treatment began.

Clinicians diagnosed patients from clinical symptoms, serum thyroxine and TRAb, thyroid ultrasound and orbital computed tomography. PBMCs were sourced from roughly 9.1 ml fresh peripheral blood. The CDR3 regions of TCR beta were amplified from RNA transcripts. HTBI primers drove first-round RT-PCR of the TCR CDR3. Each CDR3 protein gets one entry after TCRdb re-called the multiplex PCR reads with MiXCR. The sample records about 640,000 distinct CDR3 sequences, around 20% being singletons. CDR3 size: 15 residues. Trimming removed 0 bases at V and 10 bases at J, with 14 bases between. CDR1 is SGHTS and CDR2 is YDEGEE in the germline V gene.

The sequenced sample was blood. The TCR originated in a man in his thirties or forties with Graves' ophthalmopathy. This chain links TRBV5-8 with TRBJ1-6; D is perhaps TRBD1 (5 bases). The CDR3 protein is CASSLESGKGSPLHF. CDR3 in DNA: TGTGCCAGCAGCTTGGAATCAGGGAAAGGATCACCCCTCCACTTT. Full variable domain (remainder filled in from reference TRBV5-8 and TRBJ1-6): EAGVTQSPTHLIKTRGQQATLRCSPISGHTSVYWYQQALGLGLQFLLWYDEGEERNRGNFPPRFSGRQFPNYSSELNVNALELEDSALYLCASSLESGKGSPLHFGNGTRLTVT.